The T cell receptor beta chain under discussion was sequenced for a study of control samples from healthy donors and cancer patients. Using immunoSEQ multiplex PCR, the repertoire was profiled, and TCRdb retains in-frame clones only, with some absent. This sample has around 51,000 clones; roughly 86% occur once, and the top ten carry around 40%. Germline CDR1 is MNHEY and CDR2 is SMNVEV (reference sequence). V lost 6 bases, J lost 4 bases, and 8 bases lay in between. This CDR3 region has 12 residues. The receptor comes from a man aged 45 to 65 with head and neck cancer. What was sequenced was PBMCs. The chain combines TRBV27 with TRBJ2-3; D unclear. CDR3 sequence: CASSSPSDTQYF. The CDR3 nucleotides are TGTGCCAGCAGCTCCCCCTCAGATACGCAGTATTTT.